This T cell receptor beta chain came from a study of blood T cell repertoires in COVID-19. About the research overall: Some COVID-19 samples were acute and others convalescent; all came from the United States, Italy and Spain. T cells, B-cell-depleted T cells, or PBMCs supplied cDNA or gDNA.

Methods used by the authors: Reference gene primer amplification gave estimated nucleated cell counts. The repertoire was sequenced with immunoSEQ multiplex PCR; TCRdb's copy has only in-frame clones and lacks some. From that table come the V and J calls and clone size; the DNA was used to work out D and trimming. The sample holds 75,000 or so clones, 88% seen once. The CDR3 spans 15 residues. V was clipped by 3 bases and J by 10 bases, with 16 bases between them. Germline V lookup: CDR1 LGHNA, CDR2 YSLEER. The chain recombines TRBV4-3 with TRBJ1-6; tentative D call: TRBD1 (6 bases). The sequence was collected from a man in his 70s with acute or convalescent COVID-19. The specimen sequenced was peripheral blood. The CDR3 protein is CASSQEAAGVSPLHF. CDR3 in DNA: TGCGCCAGCAGCCAGGAAGCAGCAGGGGTATCACCCCTCCACTTT.